This T cell receptor beta chain appears in the sequencing data of a study of blood T cell repertoires in COVID-19. Overall study context: Samples came from the United States, Italy and Spain, spanning acute and convalescent COVID-19. Sources were T cells, B-cell-depleted T cells, or PBMCs; the material itself was cDNA or gDNA.

The germline CDR1 and CDR2 sequences are SGHTA and FQGTGA. V was clipped by 4 bases and J by 6 bases; unmatched bases: 3. The CDR3 extends over 13 amino acids. In the source study's methods: How many nucleated cells were present was estimated from reference gene primer amplification. This table comes from immunoSEQ multiplex PCR, and its TCRdb copy is limited to in-frame clones, with some not included. From that table come the V and J calls and clone size; the DNA was used to work out D and trimming. The sample holds a few hundred thousand clones, approximately 80% seen once. The material sequenced was peripheral blood. V gene TRBV7-3 combines with J gene TRBJ2-1, with 7 bases that match TRBD1. This sequence originates from a woman aged 80 or over with acute or convalescent COVID-19. The chain's CDR3 is CASSSGTVNEQFF. The CDR3 DNA reads as TGTGCCAGCAGCTCGGGGACAGTCAATGAGCAGTTCTTC.